This TCR beta chain was profiled in a study of cytomegalovirus exposure and HLA in healthy donors. Findings and limits, study-wide: Most TCR sequences proved rare, with some public TCRs found in many donors. Across donors, presence/absence analyses took sequencing depth to be roughly uniform.

In the case of this clone: Its target is unknown.

The CDR3 has 14 residues. Germline-derived CDR1 and CDR2 are MGHDK and SYGVNS. V was pared by 3 bases and J by 5 bases, with 13 bases between. Both 60 Vbeta primers and 13 Jbeta primers went into the PCR. Generated by immunoSEQ multiplex PCR, the TCRdb table keeps only in-frame clones and is missing some. The sample carries about 120,000 clones, 55% to 65% recorded once. Sequencing was carried out using PBMCs. The genes are TRBV25-1 and TRBJ2-5; D might be TRBD2 (6 bases). The clonotype comes from a woman aged 25 to 39 in good health and CMV-seronegative. CDR3 sequence (DNA): TGTGCCAGCAGTGAGCCGGGAGCCCGGGAGACCCAGTACTTC. Amino acid sequence: CASSEPGARETQYF.